This entry lists 9 T cell receptor beta chains sequenced from one sample in a study of early T cells in non-severe SARS-CoV-2 infection. MiXCR, applied by TCRdb to the 5' RACE reads, yields one record per CDR3 protein. The profile shows 48,000 or so distinct CDR3 sequences, 13% of them singletons. Sequences were obtained from whole blood. The receptors were gathered from an adult who was a healthcare worker with PCR-confirmed SARS-CoV-2 infection or an uninfected control (not recorded which).

In this sample, this clonotype turned up many times. The chain has TRBV28 and TRBJ2-7; the D is unclear. Germline V gene lookup returns CDR1 MDHEN and CDR2 SYDVKM. This CDR3 has 14 residues. The V gene lost 5 bases and the J gene lost 3 bases, with 14 bases spanning the gap. CDR3 in amino acids: CASSPATVNYEQYF. CDR3 in DNA: TGTGCCAGCAGTCCTGCGACCGTTAACTACGAGCAGTACTTC.

DNA for the CDR3: TGTGCCAGCATTTCGGGCAGGGTGGGCGAGCAGTACTTC. Translation: CASISGRVGEQYF. The rearrangement joins TRBV28 to TRBJ2-7; TRBD1 might be the D (5 bases). The germline V gene encodes CDR1 MDHEN and CDR2 SYDVKM. The length of the CDR3 is 13 residues. V shed 7 bases and J shed 6 bases, with 16 bases lying between them.

This clonotype was picked up a small number of times. The V call is TRBV30, the J call TRBJ2-5; D not resolved. Germline-derived CDR1 and CDR2 are GTSNPN and SVGIG (reference sequence). V was shortened by 3 bases and J by 5 bases, with 10 bases between the two germline ends. CDR3 length: 12 amino acids. The CDR3 nucleotides read TGTGCCTGGAGGGGCCTGAGGGAGACCCAGTACTTC. Translating gives CAWRGLRETQYF. Combining the CDR3 with reference TRBV30 and TRBJ2-5 gives the whole variable domain SQTIHQWPATLVQPVGSPLSLECTVEGTSNPNLYWYRQAAGRGLQLLFYSVGIGQISSEVPQNLSASRPQDRQFILSSKKLLLSDSGFYLCAWRGLRETQYFGPGTRLLVL.

This clonotype has at least ten counts. V gene TRBV7-9 combines with J gene TRBJ2-7, with D possibly TRBD2 on 6 matching bases. The germline V gene encodes CDR1 SEHNR and CDR2 FQNEAQ (reference sequence). The V end was cut by 4 bases, the J end by 1 base, with 17 bases between. The CDR3 is made up of 16 amino acids. DNA of the CDR3: TGTGCCAGCAGCTCTCCCCCATTCGGGGGATCCTACGAGCAGTACTTC. This encodes CASSSPPFGGSYEQYF. The whole variable domain, remainder taken from reference TRBV7-9 and TRBJ2-7, is DTGVSQNPRHKITKRGQNVTFRCDPISEHNRLYWYRQTLGQGPEFLTYFQNEAQLEKSRLLSDRFSAERPKGSFSTLEIQRTEQGDSAMYLCASSSPPFGGSYEQYFGPGTRLTVT.

At least ten counts were recorded for this clonotype. This CDR3 is CASSLSAGATDTQYF. DNA for the CDR3: TGTGCCAGCAGTTTATCGGCGGGGGCAACAGATACGCAGTATTTT. This chain links TRBV27 with TRBJ2-3, with D possibly being TRBD2 (7 bases). The CDR3 totals 15 residues. Germline values: CDR1 MNHEY, CDR2 SMNVEV (reference sequence). V lost 0 bases and J 3 bases, leaving 10 bases between the germline ends.

In this sample, this clonotype turned up many times. The rearrangement links TRBV6-1 to TRBJ1-2; D unclear. Germline CDR1 reads MNHNS; CDR2 reads SASEGT. The CDR3 is 11 residues long. The V end was cut by 7 bases, the J end by 4 bases, with 7 bases between. CDR3 loop: CASTRGYGYTF. CDR3 DNA sequence: TGTGCCAGCACCCGAGGCTATGGCTACACCTTC.

This clonotype was counted between two and nine times. This chain uses TRBV19 with TRBJ1-2, with a possible D match to TRBD1 (5 bases). The CDR3 length is 16 residues. V lost 5 bases to trimming and J lost 1 base, with 17 bases between them. The V gene's germline CDR1 is LNHDA and CDR2 SQIVND (reference sequence). Here the CDR3 reads CASSPYQGEDNYGYTF. The CDR3 bases are TGTGCCAGTAGTCCATACCAGGGTGAAGATAACTATGGCTACACCTTC.

The rearrangement joins TRBV18 to TRBJ1-1; TRBD1 aligns across 7 bases. Per the germline V gene, CDR1 is KGHSH and CDR2 is LQKENI. Trimming at V came to 3 bases and at J to 3 bases, leaving 4 bases not matched to a gene. The CDR3 runs 14 residues. CDR3 bases: TGTGCCAGCTCACCGCTAGGACAGGACACTGAAGCTTTCTTT. As protein: CASSPLGQDTEAFF.

This clonotype was found many times. The V gene is TRBV29-1, the J gene TRBJ2-7; 7 positions agree with TRBD1. The CDR3 totals 13 residues. From germline, CDR1 is SQVTM and CDR2 ANQGSEA. With 0 bases clipped from V and 3 bases from J, the junction kept 2 bases outside the gene matches. The CDR3 here is CSVEEGGRYEQYF. The DNA of the CDR3 is TGCAGCGTTGAAGAAGGGGGCCGCTACGAGCAGTACTTC.